This record looks at one T cell receptor beta chain sequence and its context. This sample is drawn from a study of T cells in tuberculosis. Whole-study findings and limits: T cells binding CD1B-GMM tetramer weakly possibly escaped the sort.

Chain pairing is unknown; alpha and beta were sequenced separately. Data came from immunoSEQ multiplex PCR; TCRdb stores just in-frame clones and leaves some out. The sample has roughly 60,000 clones, about four fifths seen once. Sorting used thawed, overnight-rested PBMC stained with anti-CD3, a viability dye and GMM-loaded CD1B tetramer. C32 glucose monomycolate from Rhodococcus equi was loaded onto the CD1B tetramers. PBMC for tetramer sorting were first depleted of CD14-expressing monocytes. Each donor contributed 80,000 to 100,000 sorted tetramer-negative cells. CDR1 is SGHTA and CDR2 is FQGNSA in the germline V gene. This CDR3 contains 17 residues. The trim removed 5 bases at V and 0 bases at J, leaving 7 bases unmatched.

This sequence joins TRBV7-2 and TRBJ1-6, with TRBD1 identical over 7 bases. The sequencing sample was made of CD1b-GMM tetramer-negative cells sorted from PBMCs. The sequence came from an adult woman with latent tuberculosis. Here the CDR3 reads CASSQPGQSSYNSPLHF. CDR3 DNA: TGTGCCAGCAGCCAACCGGGACAGAGCTCCTATAATTCACCCCTCCACTTT.